The 8 T cell receptor beta chains listed next were all sequenced from one sample in a study of blood T cell repertoires in COVID-19. Measured with immunoSEQ multiplex PCR; TCRdb has only the in-frame clones, and not every one. Here the sample spans roughly 250,000 clones, under 95% being singletons. The sequencing input was PBMCs or T cells enriched from blood (not recorded which). The receptor set was obtained from a woman between 18 and 30 years old who had recovered from COVID-19.

The rearrangement links TRBV12-5 to TRBJ2-2; D not resolved. CDR1 is LGHNT, CDR2 FRNRAP, per germline. The CDR3 spans 13 residues. V was pared by 8 bases and J by 1 base, with 8 bases between. The CDR3 DNA follows: TGTGCTAGTAGTCCAGGGAACACCGGGGAGCTGTTTTTT. Translating gives CASSPGNTGELFF. The full variable domain, its missing parts supplied by reference TRBV12-5 and TRBJ2-2, is DARVTQTPRHKVTEMGQEVTMRCQPILGHNTVFWYRQTMMQGLELLAYFRNRAPLDDSGMPKDRFSAEMPDATLATLKIQPSEPRDSAVYFCASSPGNTGELFFGEGSRLTVL.

The chain employs TRBV10-1 and TRBJ1-1, with a weak D call TRBD1 (5 bases). Germline assignment: CDR1 WNHNN and CDR2 SYGVQD (reference sequence). This CDR3 spans 14 amino acids. Between the trimmed V and J ends, which lost 3 bases and 5 bases, there was a span of 13 bases. Here the CDR3 reads CASSESGVWTEAFF. The CDR3, as DNA: TGCGCCAGCAGTGAATCGGGGGTTTGGACTGAAGCTTTCTTT.

V is TRBV5-1 and J is TRBJ2-1, with D maybe TRBD2 (5 bases). The CDR3 length is 16 residues. The V end lost 1 base, the J end lost 0 bases, and 11 bases lay between the germline ends. CDR1 and CDR2 from the germline V gene are SGHRS and YFSETQ. The CDR3 sequence is CASSLMSGISYNEQFF. The CDR3 DNA follows: TGCGCCAGCAGCTTGATGAGCGGAATCTCCTACAATGAGCAGTTCTTC.

V usage is TRBV7-9 and J usage is TRBJ1-1; TRBD1 aligns across 7 bases. The V segment lost 5 bases and the J segment 5 bases; nucleotides outside the gene matches: 2. CDR3 length: 12 amino acids. Germline loops: CDR1 SEHNR, CDR2 FQNEAQ (reference sequence). CDR3 loop: CASSTTGTEAFF. CDR3 nucleotide sequence: TGTGCCAGCAGCACGACAGGGACTGAAGCTTTCTTT.

This clone was recorded only once. This rearrangement joins TRBV6-2 or TRBV6-3 to TRBJ1-2, with D unclear. This CDR3 spans 14 amino acids. The V gene lost 2 bases and the J gene lost 8 bases, with 15 bases spanning the gap. Germline CDR1 is MNHEY and CDR2 is SVGEGT. The CDR3: CASSYGESVGGYTF. The CDR3 DNA follows: TGTGCCAGCAGTTACGGAGAGTCTGTAGGCGGCTACACCTTC.

As to this clone: One end of the junction varies from germline; a read error may be responsible. The chain uses TRBV4-1 and TRBJ1-2; D is unresolved. This CDR3 spans 13 amino acids. CDR1 is MGHRA and CDR2 is YSYEKL in the germline V gene. CDR3 protein: CASSQEGNSGYTF. The CDR3 DNA follows: TGCGCCAGCAGCCAGGAGGGAAACTCTGGCTACACCTTC.

This clone has just one count. Mismatch with germline at one junction end may stem from a read error. The chain carries TRBV5-1 and TRBJ2-7; 10 nucleotides agree with TRBD1. The CDR3 is 16 amino acids. Germline-derived CDR1 and CDR2 are SGHRS and YFSETQ. In DNA form, the CDR3 reads TGTGCCAGCAGCTTGGCCGGGCCGGGACAGGGGTACGAGCAGTACTTC. It translates to CASSLAGPGQGYEQYF. Complete variable domain (other parts from reference TRBV5-1 and TRBJ2-7): KAGVTQTPRYLIKTRGQQVTLSCSPISGHRSVSWYQQTPGQGLQFLFEYFSETQRNKGNFPGRFSGRQFSNSRSEMNVSTLELGDSALYLCASSLAGPGQGYEQYFGPGTRLTVT.

The chain links TRBV19 to TRBJ2-1; possible D gene TRBD1, 7 bases. Germline values: CDR1 LNHDA, CDR2 SQIVND (reference sequence). The germline V and J ends were trimmed by 6 bases and 8 bases, with 20 bases remaining between them. The CDR3 has 15 amino acids. Written as DNA, the CDR3 is TGTGCCAGTAGAGCCTCGCTAGTCAGGGGGGATGAGCAGTTCTTC. This gives the protein CASRASLVRGDEQFF.